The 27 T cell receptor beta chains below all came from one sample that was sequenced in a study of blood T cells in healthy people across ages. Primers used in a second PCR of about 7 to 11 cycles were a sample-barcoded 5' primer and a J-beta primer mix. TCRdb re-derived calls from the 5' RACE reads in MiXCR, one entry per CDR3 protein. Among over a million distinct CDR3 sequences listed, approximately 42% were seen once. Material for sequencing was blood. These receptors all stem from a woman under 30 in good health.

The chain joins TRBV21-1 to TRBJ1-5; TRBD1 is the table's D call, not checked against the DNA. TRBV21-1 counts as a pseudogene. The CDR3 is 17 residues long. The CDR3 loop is CASSKGHGTGVHQPQHF. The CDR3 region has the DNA TGTGCCAGCAGCAAGGGGCACGGGACAGGGGTGCATCAGCCCCAGCATTTT.

The CDR3 spells CASSLQTGGGRSYEQYF. Here the CDR3 DNA reads TGTGCCAGCAGCTTGCAGACAGGGGGTGGTCGCTCCTACGAGCAGTACTTC. This chain links TRBV5-4 with TRBJ2-7; 9 nucleotides match TRBD1. The CDR3 consists of 17 residues. The V gene end was trimmed by 1 base and the J gene end by 0 bases; junction bases not matched to a gene: 8. Germline CDR1 is SGHNT and CDR2 is YYREEE (reference sequence). The full variable domain, rest sourced from reference TRBV5-4 and TRBJ2-7, is ETGVTQSPTHLIKTRGQQVTLRCSSQSGHNTVSWYQQALGQGPQFIFQYYREEENGRGNFPPRFSGLQFPNYSSELNVNALELDDSALYLCASSLQTGGGRSYEQYFGPGTRLTVT.

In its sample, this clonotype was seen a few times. CDR3 coding DNA: TGTGCCAGCAGTTACACCTTGGGGACTAGAAACGAGCAGTACTTC. This codes for CASSYTLGTRNEQYF. The chain joins TRBV6-5 to TRBJ2-7; 8 bases align to TRBD2. The CDR3 spans 15 residues. Germline CDR1 is MNHEY and CDR2 is SVGAGI. V shed 2 bases and J 5 bases; nucleotides not matched to a gene: 8.

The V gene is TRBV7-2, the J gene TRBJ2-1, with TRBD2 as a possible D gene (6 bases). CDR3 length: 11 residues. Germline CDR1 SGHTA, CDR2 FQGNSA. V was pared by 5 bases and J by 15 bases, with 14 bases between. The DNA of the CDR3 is TGTGCCAGCAGCATGGGGGGTGGGCCGTTCTTC. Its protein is CASSMGGGPFF.

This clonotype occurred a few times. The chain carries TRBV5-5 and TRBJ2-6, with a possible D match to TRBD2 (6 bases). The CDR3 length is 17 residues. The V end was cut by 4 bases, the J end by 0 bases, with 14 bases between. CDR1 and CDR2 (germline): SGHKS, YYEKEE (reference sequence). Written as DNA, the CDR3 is TGTGCCAGCAGCCCGGGACTTCCGAGCTCTGGGGCCAACGTCCTGACTTTC. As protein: CASSPGLPSSGANVLTF.

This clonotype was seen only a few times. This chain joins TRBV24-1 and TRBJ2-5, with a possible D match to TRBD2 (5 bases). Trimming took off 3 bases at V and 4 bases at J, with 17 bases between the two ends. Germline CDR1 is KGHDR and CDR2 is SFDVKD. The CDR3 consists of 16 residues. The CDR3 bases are TGTGCCACCAGTGATGCCAGCGGCACCCGAGGAGAGACCCAGTACTTC. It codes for CATSDASGTRGETQYF.

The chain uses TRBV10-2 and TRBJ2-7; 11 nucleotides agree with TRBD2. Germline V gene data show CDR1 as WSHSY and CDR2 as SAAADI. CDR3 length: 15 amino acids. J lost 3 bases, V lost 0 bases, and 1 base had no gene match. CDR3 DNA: TGCGCCAGCAGTGAGTCTAGCGGGAGGGTCTACGAGCAGTACTTC. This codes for CASSESSGRVYEQYF.

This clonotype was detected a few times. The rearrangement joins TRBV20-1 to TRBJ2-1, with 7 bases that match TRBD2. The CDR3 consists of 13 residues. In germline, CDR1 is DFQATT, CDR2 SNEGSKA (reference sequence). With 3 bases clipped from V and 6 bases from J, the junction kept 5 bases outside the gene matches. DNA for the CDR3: TGCAGTGCTAGGGGGCTAGCGGTCAATGAGCAGTTCTTC. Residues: CSARGLAVNEQFF.

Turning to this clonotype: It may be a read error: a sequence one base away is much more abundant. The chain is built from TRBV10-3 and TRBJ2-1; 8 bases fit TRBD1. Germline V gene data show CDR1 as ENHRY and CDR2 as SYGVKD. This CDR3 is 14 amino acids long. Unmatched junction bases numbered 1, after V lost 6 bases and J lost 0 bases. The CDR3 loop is CAIRDRVSYNEQFF. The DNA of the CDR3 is TGTGCCATCAGGGACAGGGTCTCCTACAATGAGCAGTTCTTC.

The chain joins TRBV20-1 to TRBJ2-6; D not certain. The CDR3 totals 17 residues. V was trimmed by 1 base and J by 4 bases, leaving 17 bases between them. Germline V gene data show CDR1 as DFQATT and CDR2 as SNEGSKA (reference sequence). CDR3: CSARGLTATVGANVLTF. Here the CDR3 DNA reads TGCAGTGCTAGAGGGCTCACAGCCACCGTCGGGGCCAACGTCCTGACTTTC.

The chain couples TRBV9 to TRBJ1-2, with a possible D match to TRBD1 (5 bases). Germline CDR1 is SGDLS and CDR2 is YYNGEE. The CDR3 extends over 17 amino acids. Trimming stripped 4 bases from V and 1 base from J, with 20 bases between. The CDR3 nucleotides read TGTGCCAGCAGCCCCGAAGGTACAGGCGTATATAACTATGGCTACACCTTC. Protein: CASSPEGTGVYNYGYTF.

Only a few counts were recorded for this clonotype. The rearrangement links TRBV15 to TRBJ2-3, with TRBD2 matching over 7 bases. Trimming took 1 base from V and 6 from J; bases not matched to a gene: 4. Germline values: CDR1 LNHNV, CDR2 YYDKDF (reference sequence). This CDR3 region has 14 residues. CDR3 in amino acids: CATSRVSGLDTQYF. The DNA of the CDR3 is TGTGCCACCAGCAGAGTTAGCGGGCTGGATACGCAGTATTTT. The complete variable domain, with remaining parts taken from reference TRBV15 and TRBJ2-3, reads DAMVIQNPRYQVTQFGKPVTLSCSQTLNHNVMYWYQQKSSQAPKLLFHYYDKDFNNEADTPDNFQSRRPNTSFCFLDIRSPGLGDTAMYLCATSRVSGLDTQYFGPGTRLTVL.

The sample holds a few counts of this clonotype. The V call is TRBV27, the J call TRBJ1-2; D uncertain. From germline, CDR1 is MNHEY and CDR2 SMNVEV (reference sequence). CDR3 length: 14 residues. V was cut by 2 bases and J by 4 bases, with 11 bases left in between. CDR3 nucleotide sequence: TGTGCCAGCAGTTTACCCGTTGGAGGCTATGGCTACACCTTC. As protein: CASSLPVGGYGYTF.

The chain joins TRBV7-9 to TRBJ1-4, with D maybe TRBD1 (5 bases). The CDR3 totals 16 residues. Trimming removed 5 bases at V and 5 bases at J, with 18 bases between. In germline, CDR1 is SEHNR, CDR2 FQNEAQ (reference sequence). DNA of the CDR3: TGTGCCAGCAGCCCTCCCCCGGGACTAAGAAATGAAAAACTGTTTTTT. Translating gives CASSPPPGLRNEKLFF. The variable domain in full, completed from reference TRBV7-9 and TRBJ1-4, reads DTGVSQNPRHKITKRGQNVTFRCDPISEHNRLYWYRQTLGQGPEFLTYFQNEAQLEKSRLLSDRFSAERPKGSFSTLEIQRTEQGDSAMYLCASSPPPGLRNEKLFFGSGTQLSVL.

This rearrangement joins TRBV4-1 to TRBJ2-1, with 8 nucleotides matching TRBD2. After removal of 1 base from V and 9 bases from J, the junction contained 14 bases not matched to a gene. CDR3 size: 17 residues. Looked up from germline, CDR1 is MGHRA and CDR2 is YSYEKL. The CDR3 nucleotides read TGCGCCAGCAGCCAAGCAAATCGGCTAGCGGGTAATAGTGAGCAGTTCTTC. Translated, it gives CASSQANRLAGNSEQFF.

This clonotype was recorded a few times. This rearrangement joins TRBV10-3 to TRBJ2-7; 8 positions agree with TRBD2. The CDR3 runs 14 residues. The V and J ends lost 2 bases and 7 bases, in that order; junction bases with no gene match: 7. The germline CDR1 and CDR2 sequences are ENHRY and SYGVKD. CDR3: CAISEAGGMLEQYF. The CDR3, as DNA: TGTGCCATCAGTGAGGCGGGGGGTATGCTGGAGCAGTACTTC.

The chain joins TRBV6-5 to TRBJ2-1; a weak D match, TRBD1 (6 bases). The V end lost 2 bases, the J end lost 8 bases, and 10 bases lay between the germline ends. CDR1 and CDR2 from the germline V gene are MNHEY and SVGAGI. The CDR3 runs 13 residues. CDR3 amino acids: CASSYTGTDEQFF. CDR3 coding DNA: TGTGCCAGCAGTTACACAGGGACGGATGAGCAGTTCTTC.

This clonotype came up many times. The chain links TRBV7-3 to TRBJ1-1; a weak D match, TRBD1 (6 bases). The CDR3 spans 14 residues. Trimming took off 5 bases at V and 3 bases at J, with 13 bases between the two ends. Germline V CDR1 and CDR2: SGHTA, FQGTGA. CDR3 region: CASSPRGGDTEAFF. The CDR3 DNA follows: TGTGCCAGCAGCCCCCGAGGGGGGGACACTGAAGCTTTCTTT.

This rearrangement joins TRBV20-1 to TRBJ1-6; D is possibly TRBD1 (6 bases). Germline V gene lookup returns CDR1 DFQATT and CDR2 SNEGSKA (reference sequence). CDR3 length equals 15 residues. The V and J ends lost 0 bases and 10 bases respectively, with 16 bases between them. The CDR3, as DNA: TGCAGTGCTAGAGATTGGGGGGGGCCGGACTCACCCCTCCACTTT. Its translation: CSARDWGGPDSPLHF.

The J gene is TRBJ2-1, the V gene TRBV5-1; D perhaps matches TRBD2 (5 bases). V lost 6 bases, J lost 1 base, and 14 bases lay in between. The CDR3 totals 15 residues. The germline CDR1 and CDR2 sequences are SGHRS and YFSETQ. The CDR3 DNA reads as TGCGCCAGCAATGTTAGGGAGTCTTCCTACAATGAGCAGTTCTTC. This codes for CASNVRESSYNEQFF.

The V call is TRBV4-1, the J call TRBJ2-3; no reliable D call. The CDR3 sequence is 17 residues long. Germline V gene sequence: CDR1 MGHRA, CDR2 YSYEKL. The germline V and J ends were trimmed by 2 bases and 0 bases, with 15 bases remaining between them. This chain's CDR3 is CASSQPRLRLSTDTQYF. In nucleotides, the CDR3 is TGCGCCAGCAGCCAACCCCGGTTGCGGTTGAGCACAGATACGCAGTATTTT.

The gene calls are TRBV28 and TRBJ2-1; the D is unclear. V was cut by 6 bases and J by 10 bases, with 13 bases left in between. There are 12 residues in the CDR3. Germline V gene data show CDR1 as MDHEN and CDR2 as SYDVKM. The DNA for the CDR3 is TGTGCCAGCAGGGTATCCGGACGGGAGCAGTTCTTC. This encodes CASRVSGREQFF.

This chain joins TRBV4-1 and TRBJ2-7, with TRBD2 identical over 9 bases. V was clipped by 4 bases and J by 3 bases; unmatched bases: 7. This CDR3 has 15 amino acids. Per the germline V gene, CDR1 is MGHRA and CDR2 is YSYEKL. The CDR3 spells CASSPRDSGSYEQYF. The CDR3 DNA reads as TGCGCCAGCAGCCCCCGGGATAGCGGGAGCTACGAGCAGTACTTC.

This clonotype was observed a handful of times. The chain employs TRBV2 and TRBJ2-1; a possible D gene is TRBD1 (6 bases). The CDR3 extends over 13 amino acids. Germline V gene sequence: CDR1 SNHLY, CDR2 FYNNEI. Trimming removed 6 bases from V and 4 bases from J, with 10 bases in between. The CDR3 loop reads CASSDRTYNEQFF. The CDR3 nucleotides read TGTGCCAGCAGCGACAGGACTTACAATGAGCAGTTCTTC.

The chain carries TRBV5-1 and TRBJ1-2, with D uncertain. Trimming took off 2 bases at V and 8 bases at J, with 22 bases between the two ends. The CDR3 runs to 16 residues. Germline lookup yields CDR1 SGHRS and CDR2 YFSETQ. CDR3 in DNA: TGCGCCAGCAGCTTCTTACTACCGGGAGCCGGAGGGGGCTACACCTTC. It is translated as CASSFLLPGAGGGYTF.

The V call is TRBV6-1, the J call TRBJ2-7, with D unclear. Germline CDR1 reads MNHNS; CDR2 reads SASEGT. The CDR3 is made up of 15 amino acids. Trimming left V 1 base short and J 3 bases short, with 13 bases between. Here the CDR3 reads CASSEVMDPFYEQYF. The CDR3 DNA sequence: TGTGCCAGCAGTGAAGTGATGGACCCCTTCTACGAGCAGTACTTC.

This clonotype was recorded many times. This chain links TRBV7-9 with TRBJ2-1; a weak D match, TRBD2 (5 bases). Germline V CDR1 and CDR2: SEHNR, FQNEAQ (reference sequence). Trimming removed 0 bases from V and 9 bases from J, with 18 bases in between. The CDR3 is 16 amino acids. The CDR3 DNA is TGTGCCAGCAGCTTAGCGGTAGCTAGCTTAGGCGCTGAGCAGTTCTTC. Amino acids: CASSLAVASLGAEQFF.